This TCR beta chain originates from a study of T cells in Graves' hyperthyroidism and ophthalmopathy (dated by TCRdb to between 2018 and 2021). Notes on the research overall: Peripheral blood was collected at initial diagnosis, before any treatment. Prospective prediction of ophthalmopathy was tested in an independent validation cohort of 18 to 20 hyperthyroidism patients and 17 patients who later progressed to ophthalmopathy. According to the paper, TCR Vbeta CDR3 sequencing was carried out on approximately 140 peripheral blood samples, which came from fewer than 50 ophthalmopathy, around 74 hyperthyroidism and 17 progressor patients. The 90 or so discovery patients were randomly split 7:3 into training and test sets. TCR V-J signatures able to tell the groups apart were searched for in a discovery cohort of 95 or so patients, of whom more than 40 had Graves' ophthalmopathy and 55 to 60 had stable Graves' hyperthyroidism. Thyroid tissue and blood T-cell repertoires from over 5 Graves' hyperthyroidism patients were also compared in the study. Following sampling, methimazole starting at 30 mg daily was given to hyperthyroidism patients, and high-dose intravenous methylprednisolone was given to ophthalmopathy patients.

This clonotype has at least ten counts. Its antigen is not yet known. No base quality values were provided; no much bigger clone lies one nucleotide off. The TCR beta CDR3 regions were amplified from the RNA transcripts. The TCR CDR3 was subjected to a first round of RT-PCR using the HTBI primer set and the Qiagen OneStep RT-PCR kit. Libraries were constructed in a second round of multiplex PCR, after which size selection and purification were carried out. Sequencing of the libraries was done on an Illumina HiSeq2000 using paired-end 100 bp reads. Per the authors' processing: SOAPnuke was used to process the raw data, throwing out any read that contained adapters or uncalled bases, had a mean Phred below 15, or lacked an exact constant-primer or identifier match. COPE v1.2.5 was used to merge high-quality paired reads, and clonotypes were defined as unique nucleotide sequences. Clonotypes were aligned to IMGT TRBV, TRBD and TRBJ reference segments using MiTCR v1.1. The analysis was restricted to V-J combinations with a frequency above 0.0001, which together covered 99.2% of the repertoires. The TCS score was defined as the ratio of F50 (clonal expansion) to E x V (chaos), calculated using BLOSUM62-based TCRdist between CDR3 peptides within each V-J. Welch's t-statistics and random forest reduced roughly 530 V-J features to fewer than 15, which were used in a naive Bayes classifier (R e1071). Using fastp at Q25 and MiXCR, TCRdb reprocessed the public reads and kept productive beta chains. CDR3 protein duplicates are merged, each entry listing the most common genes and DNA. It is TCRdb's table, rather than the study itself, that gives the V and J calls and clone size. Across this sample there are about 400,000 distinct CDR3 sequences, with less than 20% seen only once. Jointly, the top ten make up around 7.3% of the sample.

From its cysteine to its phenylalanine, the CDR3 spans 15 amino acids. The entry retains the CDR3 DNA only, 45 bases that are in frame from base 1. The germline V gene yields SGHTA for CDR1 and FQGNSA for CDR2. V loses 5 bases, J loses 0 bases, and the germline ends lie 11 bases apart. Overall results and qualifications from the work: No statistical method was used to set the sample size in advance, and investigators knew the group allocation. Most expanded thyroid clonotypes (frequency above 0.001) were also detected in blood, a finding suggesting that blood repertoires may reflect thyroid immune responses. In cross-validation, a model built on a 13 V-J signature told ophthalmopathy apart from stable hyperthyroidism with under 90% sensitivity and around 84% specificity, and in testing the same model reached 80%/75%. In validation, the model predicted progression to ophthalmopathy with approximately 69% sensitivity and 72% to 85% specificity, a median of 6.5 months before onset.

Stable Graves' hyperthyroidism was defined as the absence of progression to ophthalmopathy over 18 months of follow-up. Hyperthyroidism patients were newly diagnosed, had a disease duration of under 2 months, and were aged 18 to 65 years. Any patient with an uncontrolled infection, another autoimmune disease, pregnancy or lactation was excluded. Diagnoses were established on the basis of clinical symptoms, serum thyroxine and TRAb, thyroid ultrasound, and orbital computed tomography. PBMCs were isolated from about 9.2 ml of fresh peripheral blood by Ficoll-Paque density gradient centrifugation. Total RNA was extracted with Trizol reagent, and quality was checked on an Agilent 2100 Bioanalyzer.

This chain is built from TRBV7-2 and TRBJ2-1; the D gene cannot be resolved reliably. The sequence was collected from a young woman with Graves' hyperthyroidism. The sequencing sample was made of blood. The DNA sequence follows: TGTGCCAGCAGCCCTTGGGGTACCTCCTACAATGAGCAGTTCTTC. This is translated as CASSPWGTSYNEQFF.